Ten or more counts support the clone carrying this T cell receptor (beta chain). Its matching antigen is unknown. This entry is derived from a study of regulatory T cells in long-lasting Graves disease. From germline, CDR1 is MDHEN and CDR2 SYDVKM. Trimming pared 5 bases from V and 5 bases from J, leaving 13 bases between. This CDR3 is built from 14 residues. Construction of TCR beta libraries relied on iRepertoire HTBI primers and on Arm-PCR targeting CDR3 regions. TCRdb used MiXCR to reprocess the multiplex PCR reads, holding one entry per CDR3 protein. The sample carries 300,000 to 400,000 distinct CDR3 sequences, over 15% recorded once. Study-wide results and caveats: Relative to newly diagnosed Graves' patients, persistent ones had lower TCR diversity.

Time point given: newly diagnosed GD, antithyroid drugs for less than 3 months. PBMC RNA was the source of the TCR library. The sample was also reused in another study, on T cells in Graves' hyperthyroidism and ophthalmopathy. That study reports: Blood also showed most of the thyroid clonotypes that were expanded above 0.001.

The J gene is TRBJ2-1, the V gene TRBV28, with D tentatively TRBD1 (6 bases). This sample comprised peripheral blood mononuclear cells (PBMCs), obtained at new diagnosis, from a patient treated with antithyroid drugs. The source is a man aged 40-49 years with Graves disease. The CDR3 reads CASSPSDRDNEQFF. CDR3 nucleotides: TGTGCCAGCAGTCCGTCGGACAGAGACAATGAGCAGTTCTTC.